The TCR beta chain under discussion was sequenced for a study of CD8+CD57+ T cells in acquired aplastic anemia. Study-wide background: Sorted CD4+ and CD8+ cells yielded DNA averaging around 3.2 ug. The study's findings and limits: It was found that almost 30 CD8+ CDR3 sequences were shared between patients and controls. Patients showed no significant difference from controls in CD8+ Simpson's diversity.

In its sample, this clonotype was seen many times. Its antigen is not identified. CDR3 and TCR beta VDJ profiling relied on genomic DNA as the template. A single record per CDR3 protein comes from TCRdb applying MiXCR to the reads. The sample has more than 150,000 distinct CDR3 sequences, over 60% seen once; the top ten hold 35% to 55%. The receptor's source is a human donor with severe aplastic anemia or a healthy control (not recorded which). Sequencing was carried out using sorted CD4+, CD8+, or CD8+CD57+ T cells (not recorded which) from PBMCs.

The CDR3 DNA follows: TGTGCCAGCAGCCCCGGCCAAGGGGGACAGGCTAACTATGGCTACACCTTC. It specifies CASSPGQGGQANYGYTF. The chain uses TRBV9 and TRBJ1-2, with 8 bases matching TRBD1. CDR3 size: 17 residues. The ends lost 4 bases at V and 0 bases at J; junction bases unmatched: 11. The germline V gene has CDR1 SGDLS and CDR2 YYNGEE.